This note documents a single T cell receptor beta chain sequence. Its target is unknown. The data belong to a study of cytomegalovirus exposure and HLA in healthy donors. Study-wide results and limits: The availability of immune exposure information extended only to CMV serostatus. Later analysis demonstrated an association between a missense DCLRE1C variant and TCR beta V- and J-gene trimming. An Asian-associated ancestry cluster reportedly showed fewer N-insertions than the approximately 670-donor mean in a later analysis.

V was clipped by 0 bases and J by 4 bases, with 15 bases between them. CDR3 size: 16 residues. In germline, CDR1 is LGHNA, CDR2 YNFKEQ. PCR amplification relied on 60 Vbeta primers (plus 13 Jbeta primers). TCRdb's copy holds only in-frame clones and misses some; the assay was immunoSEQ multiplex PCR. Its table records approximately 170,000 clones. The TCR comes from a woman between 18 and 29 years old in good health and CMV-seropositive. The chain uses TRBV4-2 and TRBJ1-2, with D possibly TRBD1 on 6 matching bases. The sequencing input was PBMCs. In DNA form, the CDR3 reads TGTGCCAGCAGCCAAGATATGGCAGGGGAAGGCTATGGCTACACCTTC. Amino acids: CASSQDMAGEGYGYTF.